Listed here are 29 T cell receptor beta chains from one sample, sequenced in a study of shared clonotypes between healthy human individuals. Profiling relied on immunoSEQ multiplex PCR, and the TCRdb table lists in-frame clones only, not all of them. The table records 700,000 or so clones, approximately 79% of them present only once. The sequenced sample was memory CD4+ T cells sorted from blood. Subset reported: CD45RA-negative fraction. These receptor sequences come from a woman aged 30 to 39 in good health.

V and J are TRBV28 and TRBJ2-7; D is ambiguous. The germline V gene encodes CDR1 MDHEN and CDR2 SYDVKM. The CDR3 is 13 residues long. V lost 7 bases and J lost 2, with 12 bases in between. The CDR3 DNA reads as TGTGCCAGCAACGTGGGATTAACCTACGAGCAGTACTTC. Encoded protein: CASNVGLTYEQYF.

The chain couples TRBV5-4 to TRBJ2-6, with D perhaps TRBD2 (6 bases). Germline V gene sequence: CDR1 SGHNT, CDR2 YYREEE (reference sequence). V gave up 5 bases and J gave up 1 base, with 13 bases separating them. The CDR3 totals 16 residues. Here the CDR3 DNA reads TGTGCCAGCAGATGGGACTGGAGTTCTGGGGCCAACGTCCTGACTTTC. Protein product: CASRWDWSSGANVLTF.

The chain is built from TRBV9 and TRBJ2-1; the D gene is possibly TRBD1 (6 bases). This CDR3 is built from 15 residues. The germline gives CDR1 SGDLS, CDR2 YYNGEE. Trimming cost V 4 bases and J 7 bases, with 18 bases left between them. The CDR3 spells CASSPPGTQGNEQFF. The CDR3 nucleotides read TGTGCCAGCAGCCCACCGGGGACGCAGGGGAATGAGCAGTTCTTC.

V usage is TRBV7-3 and J usage is TRBJ2-7; D gene ambiguous. Germline CDR1 and CDR2: SGHTA and FQGTGA. The CDR3 contains 15 residues. Trimming took 2 bases from V and 1 from J, leaving 12 bases between them. CDR3 sequence (DNA): TGTGCCAGCAGCTTAGGTTCGGGTGGGTCCTACGAGCAGTACTTC. This encodes CASSLGSGGSYEQYF. Full variable domain (remainder filled in from reference TRBV7-3 and TRBJ2-7): GAGVSQTPSNKVTEKGKYVELRCDPISGHTALYWYRQSLGQGPEFLIYFQGTGAADDSGLPNDRFFAVRPEGSVSTLKIQRTERGDSAVYLCASSLGSGGSYEQYFGPGTRLTVT.

The chain joins TRBV5-1 to TRBJ2-2; TRBD2 matches at 11 bases. The V and J ends lost 2 bases and 7 bases, in that order; junction bases with no gene match: 1. The CDR3 length is 14 residues. Germline CDR1 reads SGHRS; CDR2 reads YFSETQ. CDR3 bases: TGCGCCAGCAGCTTCGGGACTAGCGGCGGGGAGCTGTTTTTT. Amino acid sequence: CASSFGTSGGELFF.

The chain combines TRBV27 with TRBJ2-7, with TRBD2 matching 8 bases. This CDR3 spans 15 amino acids. V lost 5 bases to trimming and J lost 3 bases; unmatched junction nucleotides: 9. Germline V gives CDR1 MNHEY, CDR2 SMNVEV (reference sequence). The CDR3 DNA is TGTGCCAGCAGTACGGGGGGGGCGGGACTCTACGAGCAGTACTTC. This encodes CASSTGGAGLYEQYF.

The chain recombines TRBV15 with TRBJ2-5; D unresolved. This CDR3 spans 15 amino acids. V was trimmed by 0 bases and J by 0 bases, leaving 8 bases between them. CDR1 and CDR2 from the germline V gene are LNHNV and YYDKDF (reference sequence). The CDR3 DNA follows: TGTGCCACCAGCAGAGAAGCGCACTACCAAGAGACCCAGTACTTC. As protein: CATSREAHYQETQYF.

CDR3 residues: CASRAIQGHNEQFF. As DNA, the CDR3 is TGTGCCAGTAGGGCGATACAGGGTCACAATGAGCAGTTCTTC. The chain carries TRBV19 and TRBJ2-1, with a possible D match to TRBD1 (6 bases). Between the trimmed V and J ends, which lost 6 bases and 5 bases, there was a span of 14 bases. The CDR3 sequence is 14 residues long. The germline gives CDR1 LNHDA, CDR2 SQIVND (reference sequence).

This sequence joins TRBV27 and TRBJ2-5; TRBD1 aligns across 7 bases. V lost 4 bases, J lost 7 bases, and 15 bases stayed unmatched. Germline V lookup: CDR1 MNHEY, CDR2 SMNVEV (reference sequence). The CDR3 covers 16 residues. CDR3 nucleotide sequence: TGTGCCAGCAGTTCTTGGGACAGTCTACGCGTAGGGACCCAGTACTTC. Translating gives CASSSWDSLRVGTQYF.

The rearrangement joins TRBV10-3 to TRBJ1-2, with D hard to call. The ends were cut back, 2 bases at V and 4 bases at J, with 11 bases in the middle. Per germline, CDR1 ENHRY and CDR2 SYGVKD. CDR3 length: 14 amino acids. In nucleotides, the CDR3 is TGTGCCATCAGTGAGGGCACTGCCAGCTATGGCTACACCTTC. It yields the protein CAISEGTASYGYTF.

The rearrangement links TRBV11-3 to TRBJ2-1, with D perhaps given as TRBD1 or TRBD2 (5 bases each). V lost 5 bases to trimming and J lost 13 bases, with 21 bases between them. Germline V lookup: CDR1 SGHNT, CDR2 YENEEA. The CDR3 loop spans 14 amino acids. CDR3 DNA sequence: TGTGCCAGCAGCGCAAGCCGGGACCCCCAGGGACAGTTCTTC. Residues: CASSASRDPQGQFF.

The rearrangement uses TRBV5-1 and TRBJ2-7, with 10 bases that match TRBD2. CDR3 length: 15 residues. In germline, CDR1 is SGHRS, CDR2 YFSETQ. V gave up 3 bases and J gave up 4 bases; unmatched junction bases: 7. The CDR3 is CASSSLAGDVYEQYF. CDR3 coding DNA: TGCGCCAGCAGCTCCCTAGCGGGAGACGTTTACGAGCAGTACTTC.

The DNA of the CDR3 is TGCGCCAGCAGCTTTTTCAGGGAGAACACTGAAGCTTTCTTT. Translated: CASSFFRENTEAFF. The genes are TRBV5-1 and TRBJ1-1, with a weak D call TRBD1 (5 bases). This CDR3 has 14 residues. The germline V gene has CDR1 SGHRS and CDR2 YFSETQ. Trimming left V 2 bases short and J 1 base short, with 9 bases between.

The chain recombines TRBV28 with TRBJ1-2, with 8 bases lining up with TRBD1. Germline CDR1 and CDR2: MDHEN and SYDVKM. V lost 7 bases, J lost 6 bases, and 10 bases stayed unmatched. The CDR3 spans 14 residues. The CDR3 loop reads CASNLRTGRDGYTF. The CDR3 DNA reads as TGTGCCAGCAACCTACGGACAGGGAGGGATGGCTACACCTTC.

This clone was seen more than once but under ten times. This chain uses TRBV7-9 with TRBJ2-2; the match to TRBD2 covers 14 bases. J lost 4 bases, V lost 1 base, and 8 bases had no gene match. Germline CDR1 reads SEHNR; CDR2 reads FQNEAQ (reference sequence). The CDR3 spans 19 residues. This chain's CDR3 is CASSLVSGLAGAGTGELFF. The CDR3 region has the DNA TGTGCCAGCAGCTTAGTGTCGGGACTAGCGGGAGCAGGCACCGGGGAGCTGTTTTTT.

This clone has more than one count but fewer than ten. This chain connects TRBV25-1 to TRBJ2-5, with D maybe TRBD2 (5 bases). Germline CDR1 is MGHDK and CDR2 is SYGVNS. CDR3 length equals 18 residues. V was pared by 3 bases and J by 2 bases, with 22 bases between. The CDR3 protein is CASSDTERRSLSQETQYF. The CDR3 nucleotides are TGTGCCAGCAGTGATACGGAGAGGAGGAGTCTTTCTCAAGAGACCCAGTACTTC.

The rearrangement joins TRBV7-9 to TRBJ1-1; D gene unclear. Germline CDR1 is SEHNR and CDR2 is FQNEAQ (reference sequence). This CDR3 has 15 residues. Between the trimmed V and J ends, which lost 5 bases and 4 bases, there was a span of 17 bases. CDR3 in DNA: TGTGCCAGCAGCCCGAGGATAGCCGCGGGCACTGAAGCTTTCTTT. This translates into CASSPRIAAGTEAFF.

The chain recombines TRBV10-1 with TRBJ2-4, with 11 nucleotides matching TRBD1. The V gene's germline CDR1 is WNHNN and CDR2 SYGVQD (reference sequence). CDR3 length: 17 amino acids. V shed 9 bases, J shed 0 bases, and the junction held 10 bases outside the gene matches. As DNA, the CDR3 is TGCGCCAGAACGGACAGGGGGCAGGAGAAAGCCAAAAACATTCAGTACTTC. Translating gives CARTDRGQEKAKNIQYF.

The chain combines TRBV10-3 with TRBJ1-5, with no clear D. V lost 0 bases to trimming and J lost 8 bases, with 14 bases between them. Germline loops: CDR1 ENHRY, CDR2 SYGVKD. CDR3 length equals 15 residues. CDR3 protein: CAISESLRGWEPQHF. For the CDR3, the DNA is TGTGCCATCAGTGAGTCTCTTCGGGGATGGGAGCCCCAGCATTTT.

The rearrangement joins TRBV5-1 to TRBJ2-7; the D is unclear. In germline, CDR1 is SGHRS, CDR2 YFSETQ. The CDR3 has 13 residues. V lost 0 bases to trimming and J lost 5 bases, with 9 bases between them. CDR3 sequence: CASSLAAVNEQYF. In DNA form, the CDR3 reads TGCGCCAGCAGCTTGGCTGCGGTCAACGAGCAGTACTTC.

The chain joins TRBV19 to TRBJ2-2, with TRBD1 identical over 7 bases. Germline assignment: CDR1 LNHDA and CDR2 SQIVND (reference sequence). Trimming took 0 bases from V and 5 from J; bases not matched to a gene: 9. This CDR3 has 17 amino acids. CDR3 protein: CASSIDLETGSTGELFF. CDR3 in DNA: TGTGCCAGTAGTATAGATCTGGAGACAGGGAGTACCGGGGAGCTGTTTTTT.

This sequence joins TRBV5-1 and TRBJ2-2; 11 bases are a match to TRBD2. Looked up from germline, CDR1 is SGHRS and CDR2 is YFSETQ. The CDR3 contains 18 residues. V shed 0 bases and J 3 bases; nucleotides not matched to a gene: 7. The CDR3 sequence is CASSLGLAGWWYTGELFF. The CDR3 DNA follows: TGCGCCAGCAGCTTGGGACTAGCGGGATGGTGGTACACCGGGGAGCTGTTTTTT.

The J gene is TRBJ2-7, the V gene TRBV28; D possibly corresponds to TRBD1 (6 bases). Germline V gene sequence: CDR1 MDHEN, CDR2 SYDVKM. The V end lost 6 bases, the J end lost 3 bases, and 6 bases lay between the germline ends. CDR3 length equals 11 residues. CDR3 region: CASRGHYEQYF. The CDR3 coding sequence is TGTGCCAGCAGGGGACACTACGAGCAGTACTTC.

At least ten counts were recorded for this clone. J is TRBJ2-7 and V is TRBV19, with D maybe TRBD2 (6 bases). Trimming pared 3 bases from V and 5 bases from J, leaving 17 bases between. Per the germline V gene, CDR1 is LNHDA and CDR2 is SQIVND (reference sequence). This CDR3 contains 15 residues. The CDR3 bases are TGTGCCAGTAGTATTCAGGGCGGGGCTGTTCACGAGCAGTACTTC. This codes for CASSIQGGAVHEQYF.

V is TRBV28 and J is TRBJ2-7; 9 bases line up with TRBD2. The CDR3 consists of 15 residues. Germline CDR1 is MDHEN and CDR2 is SYDVKM. After removal of 6 bases from V and 4 bases from J, the junction contained 10 bases not matched to a gene. CDR3 region: CASRRGGGGLYEQYF. The DNA for the CDR3 is TGTGCCAGCAGGCGCGGCGGGGGGGGATTATACGAGCAGTACTTC.

The table lists this clone with a count of one. V usage is TRBV1 and J usage is TRBJ1-5. TRBV1 has pseudogene status. The CDR3 is made up of 18 amino acids. CDR3: CTSSQRPSPPYSNQPQHF. The DNA of the CDR3 is TGCACCAGCAGCCAACGGCCGTCCCCCCCCTATAGCAATCAGCCCCAGCATTTT.

This clone was counted once. The rearrangement links TRBV18 to TRBJ2-7; the match to TRBD2 covers 9 bases. V lost 5 bases, J lost 4 bases, and 18 bases stayed unmatched. Germline lookup yields CDR1 KGHSH and CDR2 LQKENI. CDR3 length equals 18 residues. In nucleotides, the CDR3 is TGTGCCAGCTCAGGAAAGGGGCAGGGAGCTAGCGGGAAATACGAGCAGTACTTC. Protein sequence: CASSGKGQGASGKYEQYF.

For this clone: The sample has other DNA sequences that encode this CDR3 too. The genes are TRBV5-1 and TRBJ2-7; possibly TRBD2 for D (6 bases). CDR1 and CDR2 (germline): SGHRS, YFSETQ. The CDR3 extends over 14 amino acids. The ends were cut back, 3 bases at V and 0 bases at J, with 10 bases in the middle. DNA of the CDR3: TGCGCCAGCAGCTGGGGGGTAAGCTCCTACGAGCAGTACTTC. This codes for CASSWGVSSYEQYF.

About this clone: The same CDR3 arises from other DNA sequences in this sample as well. The rearrangement uses TRBV11-2 and TRBJ2-2, with 8 bases fitting TRBD1. The junction had 2 bases not matched to a gene; V was cut back by 2 bases and J by 6 bases. The CDR3 runs to 14 residues. Germline CDR1 reads SGHAT; CDR2 reads FQNNGV. CDR3 loop: CASSLQGAAGELFF. The CDR3 DNA reads TGTGCCAGCAGCTTACAGGGGGCCGCCGGGGAGCTGTTTTTT.